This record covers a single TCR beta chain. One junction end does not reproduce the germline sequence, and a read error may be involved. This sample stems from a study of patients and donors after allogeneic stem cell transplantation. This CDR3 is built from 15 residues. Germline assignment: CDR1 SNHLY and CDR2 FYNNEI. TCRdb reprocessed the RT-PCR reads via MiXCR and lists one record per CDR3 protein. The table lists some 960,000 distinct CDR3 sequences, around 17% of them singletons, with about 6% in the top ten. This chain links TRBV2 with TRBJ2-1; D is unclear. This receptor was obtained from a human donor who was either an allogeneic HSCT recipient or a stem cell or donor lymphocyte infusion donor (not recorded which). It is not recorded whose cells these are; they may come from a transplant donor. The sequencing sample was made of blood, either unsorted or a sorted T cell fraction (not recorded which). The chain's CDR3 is CACSIVNWRHNEQFF. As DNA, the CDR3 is TGTGCCTGCAGTATAGTCAACTGGCGACACAATGAGCAGTTCTTC.